The source of this T cell receptor (beta chain) is a study of T cell repertoires in cytomegalovirus infection. Overall study: Well-studied HLA-B-restricted CMV epitopes were used in the study alongside recently identified HLA-C-restricted ones. Study-wide points: HLA-C-restricted CMV clonotypes gave the most frequent clonotype in two of eight donors.

CDR3 length: 18 residues. From germline, CDR1 is SGHNT and CDR2 YYREEE (reference sequence). The V gene end was trimmed by 5 bases and the J gene end by 0 bases; junction bases not matched to a gene: 16. From the reads, TCRdb called clonotypes with MiXCR, one entry per CDR3 protein. The profile shows some 900,000 distinct CDR3 sequences, approximately 32% of them singletons. About this clonotype: Its cognate antigen is unknown.

The sequence came from a human donor in good health (CMV status not recorded). Some clones in this sample may be carry-over from other donors' samples. The material was cultured CD8+ T cells from PBMCs, obtained from culture after CMV antigen stimulation. The J gene is TRBJ1-2, the V gene TRBV5-4; 7 bases line up with TRBD1. CDR3 sequence (DNA): TGTGCCAGCAGGTGGGGAGGGGGCAGACGAACGTCTAACTATGGCTACACCTTC. This gives the protein CASRWGGGRRTSNYGYTF.